Below are 19 T cell receptor beta chains sequenced from a single sample in a study of OX40 agonist ivuxolimab in advanced cancers. The data were produced by immunoSEQ multiplex PCR, yet TCRdb's version contains in-frame clones alone and is incomplete. The repertoire holds around 67,000 clones, with roughly 87% as singletons. The starting material was CD4+ or CD8+ T cells sorted from blood, obtained in a trial of the OX40 agonist ivuxolimab. Source of these receptors: an adult with an advanced solid tumor such as melanoma, head and neck, liver or kidney cancer.

This chain uses TRBV9 with TRBJ2-5, with no clear D. V lost 0 bases, J lost 4 bases, and 7 bases lay in between. CDR3 length: 13 residues. Germline lookup yields CDR1 SGDLS and CDR2 YYNGEE. DNA for the CDR3: TGTGCCAGCAGCGTAGCCCAGAGAGAGACCCAGTACTTC. It specifies CASSVAQRETQYF.

V is TRBV5-1 and J is TRBJ2-3, with D unclear. V lost 3 bases to trimming and J lost 1 base, with 9 bases between them. The germline V gene has CDR1 SGHRS and CDR2 YFSETQ. The length of the CDR3 is 14 residues. Here the CDR3 reads CASSYNSGTDTQYF. CDR3 bases: TGCGCCAGCAGCTACAATTCGGGCACAGATACGCAGTATTTT. Drawing the rest from reference TRBV5-1 and TRBJ2-3, the complete variable domain is KAGVTQTPRYLIKTRGQQVTLSCSPISGHRSVSWYQQTPGQGLQFLFEYFSETQRNKGNFPGRFSGRQFSNSRSEMNVSTLELGDSALYLCASSYNSGTDTQYFGPGTRLTVL.

The V and J genes are TRBV27 and TRBJ2-2; 7 bases line up with TRBD2. The trim removed 6 bases at V and 0 bases at J, leaving 7 bases unmatched. Per the germline V gene, CDR1 is MNHEY and CDR2 is SMNVEV (reference sequence). The CDR3 contains 16 residues. Written as DNA, the CDR3 is TGTGCCAGCAGCCTAAGAGGGACTACGAACACCGGGGAGCTGTTTTTT. It codes for CASSLRGTTNTGELFF.

The chain recombines TRBV7-8 with TRBJ2-3; the match to TRBD1 covers 9 bases. Germline CDR1 and CDR2: SGHVS and FQNEAQ. The CDR3 runs to 16 residues. J lost 5 bases, V lost 4 bases, and 10 bases had no gene match. In nucleotides, the CDR3 is TGTGCCAGCAGCTCGCCCCGGGACAGGGTGGTAGATACGCAGTATTTT. Its protein is CASSSPRDRVVDTQYF.

The CDR3 sequence is CASSGQGRTEAFF. The CDR3 region has the DNA TGTGCCAGTAGTGGGCAGGGGCGGACTGAAGCTTTCTTT. V and J are TRBV19 and TRBJ1-1, with D perhaps TRBD1 (6 bases). V was pared by 5 bases and J by 5 bases, with 12 bases between. The CDR3 covers 13 residues. Germline CDR1 and CDR2: LNHDA and SQIVND (reference sequence). Together with reference TRBV19 and TRBJ1-1, the CDR3 gives the full variable domain: DGGITQSPKYLFRKEGQNVTLSCEQNLNHDAMYWYRQDPGQGLRLIYYSQIVNDFQKGDIAEGYSVSREKKESFPLTVTSAQKNPTAFYLCASSGQGRTEAFFGQGTRLTVV.

This clone appeared a single time. The genes are TRBV7-3 and TRBJ2-2, with 10 bases that match TRBD1. The V segment lost 3 bases and the J segment 8 bases; nucleotides outside the gene matches: 6. This CDR3 region has 15 residues. The germline gives CDR1 SGHTA, CDR2 FQGTGA. CDR3 sequence: CASSFRDRGKGELFF. The CDR3, as DNA: TGTGCCAGCAGCTTCAGGGACAGGGGAAAGGGGGAGCTGTTTTTT.

The chain uses TRBV6-1 and TRBJ1-5; unclear D gene. The CDR3 spans 13 residues. The germline gives CDR1 MNHNS, CDR2 SASEGT. V dropped 3 bases and J dropped 5 bases, with 8 bases sitting between them. The CDR3, as DNA: TGTGCCAGCAGTGACCTTCGGGATCAGCCCCAGCATTTT. Translated, it gives CASSDLRDQPQHF.

The V gene is TRBV11-2, the J gene TRBJ1-1, with unresolved D. Trimming removed 3 bases from V and 1 base from J, with 6 bases in between. Germline loops: CDR1 SGHAT, CDR2 FQNNGV. The CDR3 extends over 13 amino acids. This CDR3 is CASSFEGNTEAFF. In DNA form, the CDR3 reads TGTGCCAGCAGCTTTGAAGGGAACACTGAAGCTTTCTTT.

This chain's CDR3 is CASSFATGYMNTEAFF. CDR3 sequence (DNA): TGTGCCAGCAGCTTTGCGACAGGGTACATGAACACTGAAGCTTTCTTT. The genes are TRBV5-6 and TRBJ1-1, with TRBD1 matching 7 bases. After removal of 2 bases from V and 0 bases from J, the junction contained 7 bases not matched to a gene. The length of the CDR3 is 16 residues. Germline CDR1 is SGHDT and CDR2 is YYEEEE.

CDR3 residues: CASSLEILATREQYF. The CDR3 DNA is TGCGCCAGCAGCTTGGAAATACTAGCGACGAGGGAGCAGTACTTC. The V and J genes are TRBV5-1 and TRBJ2-7; 7 bases map to TRBD2. Germline trimming cut 0 bases from V and 7 bases from J; bases unmatched to any gene: 10. Per the germline V gene, CDR1 is SGHRS and CDR2 is YFSETQ. This CDR3 comprises 15 residues.

V usage is TRBV14 and J usage is TRBJ2-1; the match to TRBD2 covers 10 bases. The CDR3 totals 17 residues. The V gene end was trimmed by 4 bases and the J gene end by 6 bases; junction bases not matched to a gene: 12. Germline V CDR1 and CDR2: SGHDN, FVKESK. The CDR3 loop is CASSPIGEAGGANEQFF. The CDR3 DNA reads TGTGCCAGCAGCCCCATTGGCGAAGCGGGAGGGGCCAATGAGCAGTTCTTC. Looking up the rest from reference TRBV14 and TRBJ2-1 gives the full variable domain: EAGVTQFPSHSVIEKGQTVTLRCDPISGHDNLYWYRRVMGKEIKFLLHFVKESKQDESGMPNNRFLAERTGGTYSTLKVQPAELEDSGVYFCASSPIGEAGGANEQFFGPGTRLTVL.

V is TRBV19 and J is TRBJ2-6; 8 nucleotides align to TRBD1. J lost 0 bases, V lost 7 bases, and 5 bases had no gene match. The CDR3 has 16 amino acids. Germline CDR1 reads LNHDA; CDR2 reads SQIVND (reference sequence). Here the CDR3 reads CASTRTGTSGANVLTF. In DNA form, the CDR3 reads TGTGCCAGTACCCGGACAGGGACCTCTGGGGCCAACGTCCTGACTTTC.

The chain is built from TRBV7-2 and TRBJ2-3, with a weak D call TRBD2 (6 bases). The V and J ends lost 7 bases and 2 bases respectively, with 13 bases between them. CDR1 is SGHTA and CDR2 is FQGNSA in the germline V gene. The CDR3 runs 14 residues. CDR3 in DNA: TGTGCCAGCACATCAGCGGGCCCCACAGATACGCAGTATTTT. Its translation is CASTSAGPTDTQYF.

The chain employs TRBV5-4 and TRBJ1-6, with 10 positions matching TRBD1. CDR1 and CDR2 from the germline V gene are SGHNT and YYREEE (reference sequence). This CDR3 spans 14 amino acids. V was clipped by 1 base and J by 11 bases; unmatched bases: 3. DNA for the CDR3: TGTGCCAGCAGCTTGTGGGGACAGGGGACACCCCTCCACTTT. Encoded protein: CASSLWGQGTPLHF.

The chain carries TRBV6-6 and TRBJ2-1; TRBD2 might be the D (6 bases). Germline V CDR1 and CDR2: MNHNY, SVGAGI (reference sequence). V was shortened by 4 bases and J by 9 bases, with 13 bases between the two germline ends. This CDR3 spans 13 amino acids. This CDR3 is CASSSRLVSEQFF. DNA for the CDR3: TGTGCCAGCAGTTCGCGACTAGTCTCTGAGCAGTTCTTC.

This sequence joins TRBV4-3 and TRBJ2-7; 7 bases fit TRBD1. CDR1 is LGHNA and CDR2 is YSLEER in the germline V gene. J lost 3 bases, V lost 0 bases, and 8 bases had no gene match. The CDR3 extends over 16 amino acids. CDR3 nucleotide sequence: TGCGCCAGCAGCCAAGATTACAGGGGTATGGACTACGAGCAGTACTTC. Translated, it gives CASSQDYRGMDYEQYF.

This clone was observed a few times. The chain employs TRBV6-5 and TRBJ1-5, with a tentative D call TRBD1 (5 bases). V lost 6 bases, J lost 3 bases, and 15 bases lay in between. This CDR3 comprises 15 residues. From germline, CDR1 is MNHEY and CDR2 SVGAGI. The CDR3 here is CASSRLGETNQPQHF. The CDR3 bases are TGTGCCAGCAGCCGACTGGGGGAGACCAATCAGCCCCAGCATTTT.

The chain joins TRBV19 to TRBJ2-5; the match to TRBD2 covers 10 bases. This CDR3 spans 16 amino acids. Unmatched junction bases numbered 5, after V lost 3 bases and J lost 1 base. Looked up from germline, CDR1 is LNHDA and CDR2 is SQIVND (reference sequence). The CDR3 protein is CASSIGAGGGQETQYF. The DNA for the CDR3 is TGTGCCAGTAGTATTGGAGCGGGAGGGGGCCAAGAGACCCAGTACTTC. Full variable domain (remainder filled in from reference TRBV19 and TRBJ2-5): DGGITQSPKYLFRKEGQNVTLSCEQNLNHDAMYWYRQDPGQGLRLIYYSQIVNDFQKGDIAEGYSVSREKKESFPLTVTSAQKNPTAFYLCASSIGAGGGQETQYFGPGTRLLVL.

The chain links TRBV19 to TRBJ1-5, with D unresolved. The length of the CDR3 is 17 residues. The V gene's germline CDR1 is LNHDA and CDR2 SQIVND (reference sequence). Deletions cut 2 bases from V and 5 bases from J, with 19 bases between. The CDR3 reads CASSILEPNKVDQPQHF. In DNA, the CDR3 is TGTGCCAGTAGTATATTAGAACCGAACAAGGTGGATCAGCCCCAGCATTTT.